This T cell receptor (beta chain) was recovered during a study of T cell responses to AZD1222 COVID-19 vaccine. The study, taken as a whole, reports: Along spike, vaccine-associated CD4 TCRs were found throughout, with dominance at 160-218 and 743-854. Females made up more of the donors, who were largely white British, and clonal diversity may have come out too low.

TCRdb's table, derived via immunoSEQ multiplex PCR, lists solely in-frame clones and lacks some. Found here are 100,000 to 150,000 clones, 87% of them singletons; the top ten hold approximately 1.5%. The CDR3 contains 14 residues. Germline trimming cut 3 bases from V and 7 bases from J; bases unmatched to any gene: 8. Germline V gives CDR1 GTSNPN, CDR2 SVGIG (reference sequence). With respect to this clone: Its antigen is unidentified.

This sequence was found in an adult in good health. The material was peripheral blood, obtained on day 0 of AZD1222 vaccination. The chain recombines TRBV30 with TRBJ1-2; TRBD1 matches 10 bases. The CDR3 loop reads CAWSSGTGVSGYTF. The CDR3 DNA is TGTGCCTGGAGCTCCGGGACAGGGGTTTCTGGCTACACCTTC.